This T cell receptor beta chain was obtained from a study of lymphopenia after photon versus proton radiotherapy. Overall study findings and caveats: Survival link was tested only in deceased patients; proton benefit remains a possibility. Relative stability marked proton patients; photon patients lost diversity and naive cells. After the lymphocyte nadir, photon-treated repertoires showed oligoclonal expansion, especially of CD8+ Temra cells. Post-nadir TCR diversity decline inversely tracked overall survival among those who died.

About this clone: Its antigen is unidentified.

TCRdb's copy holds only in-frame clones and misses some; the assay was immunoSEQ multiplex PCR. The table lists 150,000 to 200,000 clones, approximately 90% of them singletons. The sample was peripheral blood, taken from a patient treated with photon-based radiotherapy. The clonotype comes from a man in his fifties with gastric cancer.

The CDR3 sequence is CASKPGQGSYEQYF. CDR3 coding DNA: TGTGCCAGTAAACCGGGACAGGGATCCTACGAGCAGTACTTC. The chain combines TRBV6-5 with TRBJ2-7; 9 bases are shared with TRBD1. This CDR3 comprises 14 residues. The germline CDR1 and CDR2 sequences are MNHEY and SVGAGI. V lost 9 bases, J lost 1 base, and 7 bases stayed unmatched.